The 3 T cell receptor beta chains below were found in one sample sequenced in a study of blood T cell repertoires in COVID-19. Some clones are missing from TCRdb's copy, which holds only in-frame ones; the method was immunoSEQ multiplex PCR. Of some 180,000 clones in the sample, approximately 80% were seen once. The sample taken for sequencing was PBMCs or T cells enriched from blood (not recorded which). Every receptor here comes from a man in his sixties who had been exposed to COVID-19.

This clone was observed at least ten times. The rearrangement joins TRBV19 to TRBJ2-1; no definite D call. Germline CDR1 reads LNHDA; CDR2 reads SQIVND (reference sequence). Trimming shortened V by 8 bases and J by 2 bases, and 7 bases separated the two germline ends. There are 12 residues in the CDR3. The CDR3 spells CASAVTYNEQFF. The CDR3 DNA follows: TGTGCCAGTGCAGTCACCTACAATGAGCAGTTCTTC.

This chain connects TRBV19 to TRBJ1-5, with D possibly TRBD1 on 5 matching bases. V was clipped by 5 bases and J by 5 bases, with 10 bases between them. Per germline, CDR1 LNHDA and CDR2 SQIVND (reference sequence). The CDR3 totals 13 residues. In DNA, the CDR3 is TGTGCCAGTAGTGGAACAGGTGATCAGCCCCAGCATTTT. It translates to CASSGTGDQPQHF.

This chain uses TRBV21-1 with TRBJ2-5; TRBD1, the D gene given by the table, was not confirmed from the DNA. TRBV21-1 is given as a pseudogene. CDR3 length equals 16 residues. The CDR3 here is CASSPGQEVVQETQYF. As DNA, the CDR3 is TGTGCCAGCAGTCCGGGACAGGAGGTGGTCCAAGAGACCCAGTACTTC.